Here is one TCR beta chain with its context. Its target is not known. This CDR3 is built from 15 residues. Germline values: CDR1 LGHNA, CDR2 YSLEER. Deletions cut 0 bases from V and 3 bases from J, with 11 bases between. The sample comes from a study of cytomegalovirus exposure and HLA in healthy donors. Study results and caveats: In the 130 or so validation repertoires, a later analysis found that first-cohort TCR clusters tended to co-occur. 150 to 200 TCR beta chains were listed as cytomegalovirus-associated.

This table comes from immunoSEQ multiplex PCR, and its TCRdb copy is limited to in-frame clones, with some not included. The sample has fewer than 120,000 clones, over 75% seen once. This TCR came from a woman aged 25-40 years in good health and CMV-seropositive. Material: PBMCs. The chain is built from TRBV4-3 and TRBJ1-1; D gene ambiguous. The DNA for the CDR3 is TGCGCCAGCAGCCAAGATCTTGACGGGGACACTGAAGCTTTCTTT. Translated, it gives CASSQDLDGDTEAFF.